Reported below is one TCR beta chain. The primer mix had 60 Vbeta and 13 Jbeta primers. The table came from immunoSEQ multiplex PCR; TCRdb's copy has only in-frame clones and leaves some out. This sample carries roughly 160,000 clones, about 80% of them seen once, and the ten largest clones take approximately 4.8%. The sample originates from a study of cytomegalovirus exposure and HLA in healthy donors. The material sequenced was PBMCs. This clonotype originated in a man in his thirties or forties in good health and CMV-seronegative.

CDR3 DNA: TGTGCCAGCTCACGCGGGGGGACAGCTAACACCGGGGAGCTGTTTTTT. Amino acids: CASSRGGTANTGELFF. This sequence joins TRBV18 and TRBJ2-2, with D possibly TRBD2 on 8 matching bases. CDR1 KGHSH and CDR2 LQKENI come from the germline V gene. V was shortened by 4 bases and J by 2 bases, with 14 bases between the two germline ends. The CDR3 is 16 amino acids.